The rows below give T cell receptor beta chains drawn from one sample of a study of T cells in Graves' hyperthyroidism and ophthalmopathy. Each CDR3 protein gets one entry after TCRdb re-called the multiplex PCR reads with MiXCR. The repertoire holds 350,000 to 400,000 distinct CDR3 sequences, 15% seen once, with 32% in the top ten. The source material was blood. Receptor source: a woman aged 25 to 39 with Graves' hyperthyroidism. Both conserved end residues are part of each CDR3. The order of the fields is J gene, clone size, D gene, V gene, CDR3 length, CDR3 DNA, CDR3 protein. The D gene is left open where the match is weak. Part of the rows lack a size; the others show once, few, many or a class for expanded clones.

J: TRBJ2-1; size: many; D: TRBD1; V: TRBV27; length: 14; DNA: TGTGCCAGCAGTACATGGACAGGGGGCAATGAGCAGTTCTTC; CDR3: CASSTWTGGNEQFF
J: TRBJ2-7; size: few; D: TRBD1; V: TRBV7-2; length: 16; DNA: TGTGCCAGCAGCTTCCCTCGGGACAGGGGATCCTACGAGCAGTACTTC; CDR3: CASSFPRDRGSYEQYF
J: TRBJ1-2; size: few; D: NA; V: TRBV4-1; length: 17; DNA: TGCGCCAGCAGCCAAGATCAGTCCACAGGGAGAAGCTATGGCTACACCTTC; CDR3: CASSQDQSTGRSYGYTF
J: TRBJ2-2; size: few; D: NA; V: TRBV10-1; length: 14; DNA: TGCGCCAGCTGCCTGGACAGGAACACCGGGGAGCTGTTTTTT; CDR3: CASCLDRNTGELFF
J: TRBJ2-7; size: NA; D: TRBD1; V: TRBV30; length: 15; DNA: TGTGCCTGGAGTTGGAGCCAGGGGACAGGGGGCGAGCAGTACTTC; CDR3: CAWSWSQGTGGEQYF
J: TRBJ2-3; size: many; D: NA; V: TRBV5-1; length: 15; DNA: TGCGCCAGCAGCCTCCAAGTCACTAGCACAGATACGCAGTATTTT; CDR3: CASSLQVTSTDTQYF
J: TRBJ2-7; size: NA; D: NA; V: TRBV28; length: 16; DNA: TGTGCCAGCAGTTTATGGGGGGCAGGGGGGGGCCACGAGCAGTACTTC; CDR3: CASSLWGAGGGHEQYF
J: TRBJ2-2; size: many; D: NA; V: TRBV2; length: 15; DNA: TGTGCCAGCAGTGGAGACAGATCGAACACCGGGGAGCTGTTTTTT; CDR3: CASSGDRSNTGELFF
J: TRBJ2-1; size: NA; D: NA; V: TRBV19; length: 15; DNA: TGTGCCAGTATCACACGATCGGGCAGTTACAATGAGCAGTTCTTC; CDR3: CASITRSGSYNEQFF
J: TRBJ1-1; size: NA; D: NA; V: TRBV6-2/TRBV6-3; length: 15; DNA: TGTGCCAGCAGTTACTCCCTCTTCGTGTCAGGTGAAGCTTTCTTT; CDR3: CASSYSLFVSGEAFF
J: TRBJ2-7; size: many; D: TRBD2; V: TRBV3-1; length: 14; DNA: TGTGCCAGCAGTACTAGTAGCGGGAGTGGCGAGCAGTACTTC; CDR3: CASSTSSGSGEQYF
J: TRBJ2-5; size: many; D: TRBD2; V: TRBV6-6; length: 17; DNA: TGTGCCAGCAGTTACTTGCTAGCGGGAGTCACGGTAGAGACCCAGTACTTC; CDR3: CASSYLLAGVTVETQYF
J: TRBJ2-2; size: NA; D: NA; V: TRBV7-2; length: 15; DNA: TGTGCCAGCAGCTCCGAGGGCCGGATCACCGGGGAGCTGTTTTTT; CDR3: CASSSEGRITGELFF
J: TRBJ1-1; size: NA; D: NA; V: TRBV27; length: 15; DNA: TGTGCCAGCAGTTTATATGAGGGGCCCAACACTGAAGCTTTCTTT; CDR3: CASSLYEGPNTEAFF
J: TRBJ2-7; size: NA; D: TRBD2; V: TRBV28; length: 15; DNA: TGTGCCAGCAGTCCAGGGGGACTAGCGGGAATCGAGCAGTACTTC; CDR3: CASSPGGLAGIEQYF
J: TRBJ2-7; size: few; D: NA; V: TRBV6-1; length: 14; DNA: TGTGCCAGCAGTGAAGTAGCCTGGAGGGGTGAGCAGTACTTC; CDR3: CASSEVAWRGEQYF
J: TRBJ2-6; size: few; D: NA; V: TRBV20-1; length: 15; DNA: TGCAGTGCTAGAGATCGGGGGACGGGGGCCAACGTCCTGACTTTC; CDR3: CSARDRGTGANVLTF
J: TRBJ2-5; size: NA; D: NA; V: TRBV10-3; length: 13; DNA: TGTGCCATCAGCGGGACGGGCCAAGAGACCCAGTACTTC; CDR3: CAISGTGQETQYF
J: TRBJ2-7; size: many; D: NA; V: TRBV2; length: 16; DNA: TGTGCCAGCAGTGAAGGCCCTTCCAGGGGAATCTACGAGCAGTACTTC; CDR3: CASSEGPSRGIYEQYF
J: TRBJ2-1; size: many; D: TRBD2; V: TRBV30; length: 14; DNA: TGTGCCTGGAGTGTGAGACTAGCGGTAGGTGAGCAGTTCTTC; CDR3: CAWSVRLAVGEQFF
J: TRBJ1-2; size: NA; D: TRBD1; V: TRBV27; length: 16; DNA: TGTGCCAGCAGTCCGAGACAGGGCGAAATTAACTATGGCTACACCTTC; CDR3: CASSPRQGEINYGYTF
J: TRBJ1-1; size: many; D: NA; V: TRBV11-2; length: 14; DNA: TGTGCCAGCACCATGACCGAAAAGAACACTGAAGCTTTCTTT; CDR3: CASTMTEKNTEAFF
J: TRBJ2-6; size: many; D: TRBD2; V: TRBV5-8; length: 17; DNA: TGTGCCAGCAGCTCTGGGACTAGCGACTCTGGGGCCAACGTCCTGACTTTC; CDR3: CASSSGTSDSGANVLTF
J: TRBJ2-7; size: many; D: NA; V: TRBV6-1; length: 14; DNA: TGTGCCAGCAGTGAAAGCGCAGTGGTCTACGAGCAGTACTTC; CDR3: CASSESAVVYEQYF
J: TRBJ2-1; size: few; D: TRBD2; V: TRBV7-9; length: 12; DNA: TGTGCCAGCAGCTTCGGGGAGGGGGAGCAGTTCTTC; CDR3: CASSFGEGEQFF
J: TRBJ2-2; size: few; D: TRBD2; V: TRBV18; length: 16; DNA: TGTGCCAGCTCACCACAAGGACTAGCGGTCACCGGGGAGCTGTTTTTT; CDR3: CASSPQGLAVTGELFF
J: TRBJ1-2; size: few; D: TRBD1; V: TRBV5-1; length: 13; DNA: TGCGCCAGCAGTTTGGGACAGCTTTATGGCTACACCTTC; CDR3: CASSLGQLYGYTF
J: TRBJ1-1; size: few; D: NA; V: TRBV11-2; length: 13; DNA: TGTGCCAGCAGCCCCGGGGGAGAGGTCTTAGCTTTCTTT; CDR3: CASSPGGEVLAFF
J: TRBJ2-7; size: many; D: NA; V: TRBV15; length: 17; DNA: TGTGCCACCAGCAGAGATATAGGACAGATCGGCTCCTACGAGCAGTACTTC; CDR3: CATSRDIGQIGSYEQYF
J: TRBJ1-2; size: many; D: NA; V: TRBV6-6; length: 15; DNA: TGTGCCAGCAGTTACTCGCGAGAGGGCTCCTATGGCTACACCTTC; CDR3: CASSYSREGSYGYTF
J: TRBJ1-4; size: NA; D: NA; V: TRBV29-1; length: 15; DNA: TGCAGCGTTGAAGATCCGGCAGGGTATAATGAAAAACTGTTTTTT; CDR3: CSVEDPAGYNEKLFF